Below are 10 T cell receptor beta chains sequenced from a single sample in a study of lymphopenia after photon versus proton radiotherapy. The protocol was immunoSEQ multiplex PCR, while the TCRdb copy is restricted to in-frame clones and leaves out a portion. The sample records 70,000 or so clones, approximately 90% being singletons. The specimen was peripheral blood, collected from a patient treated with photon-based radiotherapy. The receptors shown here come from a woman aged 65 to 85 with pancreatic cancer.

This clone was picked up one time. This rearrangement joins TRBV29-1 to TRBJ2-1; 14 positions agree with TRBD2. V gave up 6 bases and J gave up 2 bases; unmatched junction bases: 6. This CDR3 comprises 16 residues. The germline gives CDR1 SQVTM, CDR2 ANQGSEA. This CDR3 is CSVIPGLAGAYNEQFF. The CDR3 DNA follows: TGCAGCGTGATACCGGGACTAGCGGGAGCCTACAATGAGCAGTTCTTC.

This clone showed up just once. The chain uses TRBV7-3 and TRBJ2-5, with 11 bases fitting TRBD2. From germline, CDR1 is SGHTA and CDR2 FQGTGA. After removal of 2 bases from V and 4 bases from J, the junction contained 3 bases not matched to a gene. The CDR3 consists of 15 residues. CDR3: CASSLRLAGTETQYF. CDR3 coding DNA: TGTGCCAGCAGCTTACGACTAGCGGGAACAGAGACCCAGTACTTC. The entire variable domain, with the rest obtained from reference TRBV7-3 and TRBJ2-5, is as follows: GAGVSQTPSNKVTEKGKYVELRCDPISGHTALYWYRQSLGQGPEFLIYFQGTGAADDSGLPNDRFFAVRPEGSVSTLKIQRTERGDSAVYLCASSLRLAGTETQYFGPGTRLLVL.

The chain joins TRBV7-8 to TRBJ1-5, with D unclear. The CDR3 length is 16 residues. The germline CDR1 and CDR2 sequences are SGHVS and FQNEAQ. V was shortened by 2 bases and J by 8 bases, with 19 bases between the two germline ends. The CDR3 protein is CASSLNPGRLWEPQHF. The CDR3, as DNA: TGTGCCAGCAGCTTAAACCCGGGAAGGTTATGGGAGCCCCAGCATTTT.

The chain carries TRBV5-6 and TRBJ2-7, with 8 positions matching TRBD1. The CDR3 extends over 15 amino acids. Germline V gives CDR1 SGHDT, CDR2 YYEEEE. V lost 2 bases to trimming and J lost 2 bases; unmatched junction nucleotides: 6. The DNA of the CDR3 is TGTGCCAGCAGCTTTAGACAGGGGCAGACCTACGAGCAGTACTTC. It codes for CASSFRQGQTYEQYF.

J is TRBJ2-5 and V is TRBV7-9, with 7 bases that match TRBD2. Trimming removed 5 bases from V and 3 bases from J; junction bases left unmatched: 12. The CDR3 is 16 amino acids. Germline V gene data show CDR1 as SEHNR and CDR2 as FQNEAQ (reference sequence). CDR3: CASSPKRTSLKETQYF. The DNA for the CDR3 is TGTGCCAGCAGCCCGAAAAGGACTAGTCTAAAAGAGACCCAGTACTTC.

The rearrangement uses TRBV4-1 and TRBJ2-7; TRBD1 might be the D (6 bases). Trimming left V 0 bases short and J 6 bases short, with 18 bases between. CDR3 length equals 16 residues. Germline V gene sequence: CDR1 MGHRA, CDR2 YSYEKL. In DNA form, the CDR3 reads TGCGCCAGCAGCCAAGATCGGTGGGGGCCCTCCAGCGAGCAGTACTTC. Amino acid sequence: CASSQDRWGPSSEQYF.

This clone showed up just once. The rearrangement joins TRBV7-2 to TRBJ2-1; perhaps TRBD2 as D (6 bases). This CDR3 has 15 amino acids. Per the germline V gene, CDR1 is SGHTA and CDR2 is FQGNSA. V was pared by 4 bases and J by 7 bases, with 17 bases between. The CDR3 here is CASSSPVGLPNEQFF. The CDR3, as DNA: TGTGCCAGCAGCTCCCCGGTTGGACTACCTAATGAGCAGTTCTTC.

The V gene is TRBV5-4, the J gene TRBJ2-2, with TRBD1 identical over 10 bases. This CDR3 has 16 amino acids. Trimming took 0 bases from V and 2 from J; bases not matched to a gene: 1. The V gene's germline CDR1 is SGHNT and CDR2 YYREEE (reference sequence). The CDR3 loop is CASSLGDRGNTGELFF. In DNA, the CDR3 is TGTGCCAGCAGCTTGGGGGACAGGGGTAACACCGGGGAGCTGTTTTTT.

The chain recombines TRBV7-9 with TRBJ2-7; TRBD1 might be the D (6 bases). V was clipped by 1 base and J by 2 bases, with 12 bases between them. There are 15 residues in the CDR3. Germline assignment: CDR1 SEHNR and CDR2 FQNEAQ (reference sequence). CDR3 sequence (DNA): TGTGCCAGCAGCTTAGGGGCAGGGGCCACCTACGAGCAGTACTTC. Encoded protein: CASSLGAGATYEQYF.

The chain couples TRBV10-1 to TRBJ2-5, with D possibly being TRBD2 (5 bases). The CDR3 length is 18 residues. Germline V gives CDR1 WNHNN, CDR2 SYGVQD (reference sequence). V lost 6 bases to trimming and J lost 1 base, with 24 bases between them. CDR3 protein: CASSKSGPPQRSQETQYF. The CDR3 DNA reads TGCGCCAGCAGCAAAAGCGGTCCCCCCCAGCGGAGCCAAGAGACCCAGTACTTC.